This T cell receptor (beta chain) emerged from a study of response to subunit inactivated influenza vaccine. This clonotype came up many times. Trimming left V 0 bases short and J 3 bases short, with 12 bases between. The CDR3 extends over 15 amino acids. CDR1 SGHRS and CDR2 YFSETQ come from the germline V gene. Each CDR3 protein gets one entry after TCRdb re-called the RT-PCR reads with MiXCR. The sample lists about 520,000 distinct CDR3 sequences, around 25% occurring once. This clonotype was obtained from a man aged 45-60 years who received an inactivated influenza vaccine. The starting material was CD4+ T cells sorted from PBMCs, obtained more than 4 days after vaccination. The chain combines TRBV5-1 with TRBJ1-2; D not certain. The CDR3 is CASSLVAGSHYGYTF. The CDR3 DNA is TGCGCCAGCAGCTTGGTTGCGGGTAGCCACTATGGCTACACCTTC.